This TCR beta chain is drawn from a study of metastatic and nonmetastatic thyroid tumors. Background on the study: Peripheral blood and tumor or nodule samples from malignant and benign thyroid patients were compared.

As for this clone: Antigen unknown.

General study results and limits: It was reportedly found that TCR beta diversity was significantly higher in malignant thyroid tumors than in benign nodules, a difference seen in both blood and tumor samples.

The CDR3 has 14 residues. CDR1 and CDR2 from the germline V gene are DFQATT and SNEGSKA (reference sequence). V lost 6 bases and J lost 6; bases outside the gene matches: 9. In the original workflow: What underpinned the distant-metastasis classifier for papillary thyroid cancer was the set of CDR3 differences across clinicopathological groups. From the PCR reads, TCRdb re-called clones with MiXCR. The V and J calls and clone size come from TCRdb's table, not from the authors' own analysis. The data contain about 38,000 clones, less than 30% of them seen just once; the ten biggest clones take up approximately 11%. Patients underwent thyroid surgery, and none had received any treatment before it.

The sample consisted of blood. V usage is TRBV20-1 and J usage is TRBJ1-5; 9 bases map to TRBD1. This receptor was obtained from a male donor with papillary thyroid cancer or a benign thyroid nodule (not recorded which). Some clones in this sample may be carry-over from other donors' samples. This CDR3 is CSASRRDRVQPQHF. CDR3 nucleotide sequence: TGCAGTGCCAGCCGTCGGGACAGGGTTCAGCCCCAGCATTTT.